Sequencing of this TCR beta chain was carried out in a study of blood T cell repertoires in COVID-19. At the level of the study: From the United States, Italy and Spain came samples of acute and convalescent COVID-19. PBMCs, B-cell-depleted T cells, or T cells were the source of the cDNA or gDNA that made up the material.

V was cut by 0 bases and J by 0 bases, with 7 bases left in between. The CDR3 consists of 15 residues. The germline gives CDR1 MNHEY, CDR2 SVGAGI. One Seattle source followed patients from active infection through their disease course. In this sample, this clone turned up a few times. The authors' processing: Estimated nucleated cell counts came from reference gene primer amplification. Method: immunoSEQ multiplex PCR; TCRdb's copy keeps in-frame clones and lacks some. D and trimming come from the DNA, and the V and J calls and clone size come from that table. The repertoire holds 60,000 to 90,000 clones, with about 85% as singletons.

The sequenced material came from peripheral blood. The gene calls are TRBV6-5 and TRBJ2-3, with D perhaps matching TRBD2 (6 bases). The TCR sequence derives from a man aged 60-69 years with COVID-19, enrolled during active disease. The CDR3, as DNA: TGTGCCAGCAGTTACTCCGGGACTAGCACAGATACGCAGTATTTT. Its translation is CASSYSGTSTDTQYF.